The 26 T cell receptor beta chains reported below all come from one sample, sequenced in a study of cytomegalovirus exposure and HLA in healthy donors (dated by TCRdb to the late 2010s). The library was prepared using the immunoSEQ multiplex PCR assay. TCRdb took this table from immuneACCESS and kept in-frame rearrangements with V and J called. Such tables lack part of the clones; where checked against another copy, unresolved V genes explain under half of the gap, and the rest is unexplained. Counted in this sample were more than 200,000 clones; more than 75% of them appeared once. In total, the top ten clones hold more than 10% of the sample. Input material: PBMCs. These receptors were obtained from a man in his late teens or twenties in good health and CMV-seropositive.

The chain employs TRBV7-8 and TRBJ2-7; 8 positions match TRBD1. J gave up 1 base and V 4 bases, and 3 bases lay outside the gene matches. The length of the CDR3 is 14 residues. The germline V gene has CDR1 SGHVS and CDR2 FQNEAQ. In DNA, the CDR3 is TGTGCCAGCAGCTCCGGACAGGGTTCCTACGAGCAGTACTTC. This translates into CASSSGQGSYEQYF.

V is TRBV6-1 and J is TRBJ1-5; tentative D call: TRBD1 (6 bases). CDR3 size: 15 residues. Between the trimmed V and J ends, which lost 5 bases and 3 bases, there was a span of 14 bases. The V gene's germline CDR1 is MNHNS and CDR2 SASEGT. The CDR3 bases are TGTGCCAGCAGTCCATCGGACAGACTCAATCAGCCCCAGCATTTT. It translates to CASSPSDRLNQPQHF.

The V and J genes are TRBV28 and TRBJ2-2, with 10 bases fitting TRBD2. Germline lookup yields CDR1 MDHEN and CDR2 SYDVKM. This CDR3 spans 17 amino acids. The ends lost 0 bases at V and 7 bases at J; junction bases unmatched: 8. The CDR3 sequence: CASSLWLSSGSGGELFF. In DNA, the CDR3 is TGTGCCAGCAGTTTATGGCTGTCTAGCGGGAGTGGCGGGGAGCTGTTTTTT. The entire variable domain, with the rest obtained from reference TRBV28 and TRBJ2-2, is as follows: DVKVTQSSRYLVKRTGEKVFLECVQDMDHENMFWYRQDPGLGLRLIYFSYDVKMKEKGDIPEGYSVSREKKERFSLILESASTNQTSMYLCASSLWLSSGSGGELFFGEGSRLTVL.

CDR3 bases: TGTGCCAGCAGCCCCGGCACAGGAACCTACAATGAGCAGTTCTTC. As protein: CASSPGTGTYNEQFF. This chain links TRBV27 with TRBJ2-1, with a tentative D call TRBD1 (5 bases). Germline CDR1 is MNHEY and CDR2 is SMNVEV (reference sequence). Trimming shortened V by 6 bases and J by 2 bases, and 14 bases separated the two germline ends. This CDR3 has 15 residues.

CDR3 sequence: CASTDLAGGESNEQFF. The CDR3 DNA reads TGTGCCAGCACCGACCTAGCGGGAGGTGAATCCAATGAGCAGTTCTTC. The V call is TRBV2, the J call TRBJ2-1, with 11 bases fitting TRBD2. The V segment lost 7 bases and the J segment 6 bases; nucleotides outside the gene matches: 11. Germline V gene data show CDR1 as SNHLY and CDR2 as FYNNEI. CDR3 size: 16 residues.

CDR3 DNA: TGTGCCAGCAGCTTGGAGGGCTTAGAGACCCAGTACTTC. Translating it yields CASSLEGLETQYF. The rearrangement joins TRBV5-6 to TRBJ2-5, with D uncertain. CDR3 length: 13 residues. Germline V lookup: CDR1 SGHDT, CDR2 YYEEEE. V was pared by 0 bases and J by 4 bases, with 7 bases between.

The chain couples TRBV5-1 to TRBJ2-5, with D possibly TRBD1 on 5 matching bases. The V end lost 0 bases, the J end lost 2 bases, and 11 bases lay between the germline ends. CDR1 and CDR2 (germline): SGHRS, YFSETQ. The CDR3 totals 15 residues. The CDR3: CASSLVAGPQETQYF. In DNA, the CDR3 is TGCGCCAGCAGCTTGGTAGCAGGGCCTCAAGAGACCCAGTACTTC.

A remark on this clone: The sample holds other DNA sequences that translate to the same CDR3. This chain links TRBV7-9 with TRBJ1-5; unclear D gene. The V end was cut by 3 bases, the J end by 2 bases, with 2 bases between. The CDR3 has 12 residues. Germline CDR1 is SEHNR and CDR2 is FQNEAQ (reference sequence). CDR3 nucleotides: TGTGCCAGCAGCTTGGGCAATCAGCCCCAGCATTTT. Its translation: CASSLGNQPQHF.

The chain recombines TRBV4-3 with TRBJ2-4; D is unresolved. The CDR3 loop spans 15 amino acids. Germline lookup yields CDR1 LGHNA and CDR2 YSLEER. Trimming cost V 0 bases and J 0 bases, with 6 bases left between them. The CDR3: CASSQDSLAKNIQYF. The CDR3 nucleotides are TGCGCCAGCAGCCAAGACAGTCTAGCCAAAAACATTCAGTACTTC.

The J gene is TRBJ1-1, the V gene TRBV28; 7 nucleotides align to TRBD1. Trimming took 11 bases from V and 2 from J; bases not matched to a gene: 11. The germline V gene encodes CDR1 MDHEN and CDR2 SYDVKM. This CDR3 spans 14 amino acids. In DNA form, the CDR3 reads TGTGCCGGAACATCGACAGGGAGAAACACTGAAGCTTTCTTT. Its translation is CAGTSTGRNTEAFF.

The J gene is TRBJ1-1, the V gene TRBV29-1, with D possibly matching TRBD1 (5 bases). Trimming left V 7 bases short and J 0 bases short, with 9 bases between. The CDR3 has 12 amino acids. The germline V gene has CDR1 SQVTM and CDR2 ANQGSEA. The CDR3 DNA reads TGCAGCGGGGGGGAGTTGAACACTGAAGCTTTCTTT. Amino acids: CSGGELNTEAFF.

The chain has TRBV14 and TRBJ2-1, with TRBD2 matching over 9 bases. Germline-derived CDR1 and CDR2 are SGHDN and FVKESK. This CDR3 region has 20 residues. V shed 0 bases and J 1 base; nucleotides not matched to a gene: 13. DNA for the CDR3: TGTGCCAGCAGCCAAGAAAAAGGGCTAGCGGGGCTATGGTCCTACAATGAGCAGTTCTTC. Translation gives CASSQEKGLAGLWSYNEQFF.

The rearrangement uses TRBV2 and TRBJ1-4; no definite D call. Germline V gene data show CDR1 as SNHLY and CDR2 as FYNNEI. CDR3 length: 13 residues. V was clipped by 6 bases and J by 10 bases, with 15 bases between them. The CDR3 DNA reads TGTGCCAGCAGCACGGGTAATAGGGCAAAACTGTTTTTT. Amino acids: CASSTGNRAKLFF.

The V and J genes are TRBV11-1 and TRBJ2-1; possible D gene TRBD1, 6 bases. V lost 6 bases, J lost 10 bases, and 13 bases lay in between. This CDR3 contains 12 residues. Germline V gene sequence: CDR1 SGHAT, CDR2 FQDESV (reference sequence). The chain's CDR3 is CASSPRGFEQFF. CDR3 nucleotide sequence: TGTGCCAGCAGTCCCAGGGGTTTCGAGCAGTTCTTC. The entire variable domain, with the rest obtained from reference TRBV11-1 and TRBJ2-1, is as follows: EAEVAQSPRYKITEKSQAVAFWCDPISGHATLYWYRQILGQGPELLVQFQDESVVDDSQLPKDRFSAERLKGVDSTLKIQPAELGDSAMYLCASSPRGFEQFFGPGTRLTVL.

The chain uses TRBV11-2 and TRBJ2-7; D ambiguous. This CDR3 has 12 residues. V lost 0 bases and J lost 6, with 6 bases in between. From germline, CDR1 is SGHAT and CDR2 FQNNGV. The CDR3 sequence is CASSLEFLEQYF. The CDR3 bases are TGTGCCAGCAGCTTAGAGTTCCTCGAGCAGTACTTC.

V and J are TRBV9 and TRBJ2-7; 7 bases fit TRBD1. The junction had 9 bases not matched to a gene; V was cut back by 3 bases and J by 6 bases. CDR3 length: 14 residues. Looked up from germline, CDR1 is SGDLS and CDR2 is YYNGEE. CDR3 region: CASSERGQSGEQYF. The CDR3 bases are TGTGCCAGCAGCGAGAGGGGACAGTCCGGCGAGCAGTACTTC.

This clone came up once. The rearrangement links TRBV28 to TRBJ1-2; TRBD1 matches at 10 bases. The CDR3 has 14 residues. With V trimmed by 5 bases and J by 8 bases, 8 bases remained unmatched. Germline-derived CDR1 and CDR2 are MDHEN and SYDVKM. CDR3 DNA: TGTGCCAGCAGTCAGACAGGGGGCGCCGGGGGCTACACCTTC. Protein sequence: CASSQTGGAGGYTF.

V usage is TRBV5-6 and J usage is TRBJ2-7; 8 nucleotides match TRBD1. Trimming at V came to 0 bases and at J to 2 bases, leaving 4 bases not matched to a gene. Per the germline V gene, CDR1 is SGHDT and CDR2 is YYEEEE. CDR3 size: 15 residues. Written as DNA, the CDR3 is TGTGCCAGCAGCTTGGCCCAGACAGGGGCCTACGAGCAGTACTTC. This translates into CASSLAQTGAYEQYF.

The chain is built from TRBV2 and TRBJ1-2; D remains ambiguous. Germline values: CDR1 SNHLY, CDR2 FYNNEI. The CDR3 length is 11 residues. V lost 7 bases to trimming and J lost 3 bases, with 6 bases between them. CDR3 protein: CASTFYYGYTF. CDR3 in DNA: TGTGCCAGCACCTTTTACTATGGCTACACCTTC. The complete variable domain, with remaining parts taken from reference TRBV2 and TRBJ1-2, reads EPEVTQTPSHQVTQMGQEVILRCVPISNHLYFYWYRQILGQKVEFLVSFYNNEISEKSEIFDDQFSVERPDGSNFTLKIRSTKLEDSAMYFCASTFYYGYTFGSGTRLTVV.

This clone was seen only a few times. The chain is built from TRBV6-4 and TRBJ2-1; 13 bases map to TRBD2. V gave up 2 bases and J gave up 5 bases; unmatched junction bases: 0. CDR3 length equals 15 residues. The germline V gene has CDR1 MRHNA and CDR2 SNTAGT. CDR3 loop: CASSDGTSGNNEQFF. CDR3 in DNA: TGTGCCAGCAGTGACGGGACTAGCGGGAACAATGAGCAGTTCTTC.

This clone was recorded once. The chain has TRBV5-6 and TRBJ1-1; 7 bases align to TRBD1. The V and J ends lost 2 bases and 1 base, in that order; junction bases with no gene match: 5. Germline CDR1 is SGHDT and CDR2 is YYEEEE. CDR3 length equals 15 residues. The CDR3 region is CASSFARQGNTEAFF. CDR3 DNA: TGTGCCAGCAGCTTCGCCCGACAGGGGAACACTGAAGCTTTCTTT.

This chain connects TRBV27 to TRBJ2-1; D ambiguous. The CDR3 is 14 amino acids. V was trimmed by 2 bases and J by 3 bases, leaving 8 bases between them. Germline values: CDR1 MNHEY, CDR2 SMNVEV (reference sequence). The CDR3: CASSLQMRYNEQFF. In nucleotides, the CDR3 is TGTGCCAGCAGTTTACAAATGCGCTACAATGAGCAGTTCTTC.

The J gene is TRBJ2-7, the V gene TRBV7-2; 7 nucleotides match TRBD2. Germline values: CDR1 SGHTA, CDR2 FQGNSA. This CDR3 is built from 14 residues. The V segment lost 4 bases and the J segment 2 bases; nucleotides outside the gene matches: 5. The CDR3 nucleotides read TGTGCCAGCAGCTCGAGGGGAGGGGCCTACGAGCAGTACTTC. This gives the protein CASSSRGGAYEQYF.

The CDR3 DNA follows: TGTGCCAGCAGACTTAAGCACTACGAGCAGTACTTC. Translated, it gives CASRLKHYEQYF. The V and J genes are TRBV27 and TRBJ2-7, with unresolved D. The CDR3 runs to 12 residues. The V end lost 6 bases, the J end lost 3 bases, and 9 bases lay between the germline ends. CDR1 MNHEY and CDR2 SMNVEV come from the germline V gene (reference sequence).

J is TRBJ2-2 and V is TRBV4-1, with unresolved D. CDR1 MGHRA and CDR2 YSYEKL come from the germline V gene. The CDR3 consists of 17 residues. Trimming cost V 0 bases and J 0 bases, with 11 bases left between them. The CDR3 region is CASSQDFRRSNTGELFF. CDR3 nucleotides: TGCGCCAGCAGCCAAGATTTTCGTCGCTCGAACACCGGGGAGCTGTTTTTT.

The rearrangement links TRBV29-1 to TRBJ2-3; 8 positions agree with TRBD2. CDR1 is SQVTM and CDR2 is ANQGSEA in the germline V gene. J was trimmed by 3 bases and V by 5 bases; bases with no gene match: 13. This CDR3 region has 16 residues. The CDR3 reads CSVSPPSGSRTDTQYF. CDR3 DNA: TGCAGCGTTTCGCCCCCGAGCGGGAGCAGAACAGATACGCAGTATTTT.